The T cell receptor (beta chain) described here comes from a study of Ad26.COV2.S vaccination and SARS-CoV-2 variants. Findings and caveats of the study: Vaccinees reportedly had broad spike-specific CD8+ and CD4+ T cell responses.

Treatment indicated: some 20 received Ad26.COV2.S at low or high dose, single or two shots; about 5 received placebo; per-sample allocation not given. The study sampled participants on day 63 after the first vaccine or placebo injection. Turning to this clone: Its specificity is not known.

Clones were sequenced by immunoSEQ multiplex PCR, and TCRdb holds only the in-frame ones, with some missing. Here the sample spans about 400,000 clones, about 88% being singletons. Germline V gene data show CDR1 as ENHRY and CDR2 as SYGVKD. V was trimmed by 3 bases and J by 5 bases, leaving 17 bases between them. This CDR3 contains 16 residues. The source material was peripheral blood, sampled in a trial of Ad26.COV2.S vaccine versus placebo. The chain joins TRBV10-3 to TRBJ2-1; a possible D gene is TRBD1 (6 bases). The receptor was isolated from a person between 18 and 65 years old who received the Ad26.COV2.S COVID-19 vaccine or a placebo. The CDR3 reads CAISETGTLRNNEQFF. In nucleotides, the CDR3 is TGTGCCATCAGTGAAACAGGGACCCTTAGGAACAATGAGCAGTTCTTC.